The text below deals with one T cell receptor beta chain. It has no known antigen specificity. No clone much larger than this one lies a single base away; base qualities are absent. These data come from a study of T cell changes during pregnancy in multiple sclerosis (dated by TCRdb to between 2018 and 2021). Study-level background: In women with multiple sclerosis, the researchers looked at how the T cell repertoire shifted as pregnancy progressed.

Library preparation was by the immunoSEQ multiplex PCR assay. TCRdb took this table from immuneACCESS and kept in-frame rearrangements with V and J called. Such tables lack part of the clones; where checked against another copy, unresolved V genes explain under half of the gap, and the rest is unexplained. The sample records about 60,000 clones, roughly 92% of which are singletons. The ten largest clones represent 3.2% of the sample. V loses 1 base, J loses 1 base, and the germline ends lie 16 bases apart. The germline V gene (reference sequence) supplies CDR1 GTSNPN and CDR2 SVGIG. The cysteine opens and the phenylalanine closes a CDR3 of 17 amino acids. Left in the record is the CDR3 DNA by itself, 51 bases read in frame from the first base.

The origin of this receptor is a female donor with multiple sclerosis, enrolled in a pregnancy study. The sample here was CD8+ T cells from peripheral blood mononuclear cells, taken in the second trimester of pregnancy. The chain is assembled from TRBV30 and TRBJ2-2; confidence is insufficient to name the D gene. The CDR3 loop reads CAWSDGSGTLNTGELFF. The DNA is TGTGCCTGGAGTGACGGTTCGGGTACCCTGAACACCGGGGAGCTGTTTTTT.